One sample yielded the 2 T cell receptor beta chains listed below, sequenced in a study of CD8+ T cells in alopecia areata. In each case, RNA was isolated and then reverse transcribed into cDNA as the sequencing template. The table came from immunoSEQ multiplex PCR; TCRdb's copy has only in-frame clones and leaves some out. This sample has about 180,000 clones, with 65% to 75% found just once. Specimen: CD8+ T cells sorted from blood, collected at week 0. The receptors derive from a human donor with alopecia areata.

The chain employs TRBV27 and TRBJ2-3; D tentatively fits TRBD1 or TRBD2 (5 bases each). Germline lookup yields CDR1 MNHEY and CDR2 SMNVEV (reference sequence). This CDR3 has 16 amino acids. V lost 4 bases and J 1 base, leaving 15 bases between the germline ends. The CDR3 region has the DNA TGTGCCAGCAGTTCCTTGATTCAGGGAGGCACAGATACGCAGTATTTT. Translated, it gives CASSSLIQGGTDTQYF.

The CDR3 loop reads CSVRTPNSYNEQFF. The CDR3 nucleotides are TGCAGCGTTAGGACACCAAACTCCTACAATGAGCAGTTCTTC. V usage is TRBV29-1 and J usage is TRBJ2-1, with TRBD1 as a possible D gene (5 bases). In germline, CDR1 is SQVTM, CDR2 ANQGSEA. Trimming cost V 5 bases and J 0 bases, with 11 bases left between them. The CDR3 spans 14 residues.